A single T cell receptor beta chain is shown here with its context. Per the germline V gene, CDR1 is WSHSY and CDR2 is SAAADI. With V trimmed by 6 bases and J by 8 bases, 9 bases remained unmatched. This CDR3 is built from 15 residues. The entry originates in a study of blood T cell repertoires in COVID-19. In the study overall: The United States, Italy and Spain were the sources of the acute and convalescent COVID-19 samples. The cDNA or gDNA used as material had been derived from T cells, B-cell-depleted T cells, or PBMCs.

Original processing notes: Amplification from reference gene primers served as the basis for estimated nucleated cell counts. Method: immunoSEQ multiplex PCR; TCRdb's copy keeps in-frame clones and lacks some. Clonal size and the V and J genes are those of that table, whereas D and trimming came from the DNA. The sample holds 70,000 to 90,000 clones, 80% to 95% seen once. The sequence came from a human donor in a cohort sampled during active COVID-19. The chain couples TRBV10-2 to TRBJ2-1; TRBD2 matches 11 bases. Sequencing was carried out using peripheral blood. The CDR3 bases are TGCGCCAGCAGGATTAGCGGGGGGGCTGGGGATGAGCAGTTCTTC. This codes for CASRISGGAGDEQFF.